This record concerns one T cell receptor (beta chain) sequence. The data are from a study of blood T cell repertoires in COVID-19. Per the study methods: Reference gene primer amplification in the assay estimated nucleated cell counts. Assay: immunoSEQ multiplex PCR; the TCRdb copy retains only in-frame clones and omits some. V and J calls and clone size come straight from that table; D and trimming were deduced from the DNA. The repertoire holds 74,000 or so clones, with 75% to 90% as singletons. CDR3 size: 14 residues. Trimming cost V 5 bases and J 3 bases; bases outside gene matches: 4. From germline, CDR1 is SGHAT and CDR2 FQNNGV.

V and J are TRBV11-2 and TRBJ2-7, with 10 bases that match TRBD2. The sequencing input was peripheral blood. This TCR came from a human donor in a cohort sampled during active COVID-19. CDR3 loop: CASSRPSGSYEQYF. CDR3 nucleotide sequence: TGTGCCAGCAGCCGTCCTAGCGGGAGCTACGAGCAGTACTTC.